This T cell receptor (beta chain) was obtained from a study of metastatic and nonmetastatic thyroid tumors. Study as a whole: Across blood and tumor or nodule tissue, repertoires from malignant and benign thyroid patients were compared with one another. Study results and limitations: Benign nodules reportedly had significantly lower TCR beta diversity than malignant thyroid tumors in blood and tumor.

This clone was picked up a small number of times. Its antigen is still unknown. This CDR3 spans 15 amino acids. CDR1 and CDR2 (germline): MDHEN, SYDVKM. Trimming at V came to 3 bases and at J to 7 bases, leaving 7 bases not matched to a gene. Each patient went into thyroid surgery without having received any treatment. Original processing notes: A papillary thyroid cancer distant-metastasis classifier was built from CDR3 differences across clinicopathological groups. TCRdb re-called clones from the PCR reads using MiXCR. None of the V and J calls come from the authors' own analysis; TCRdb made them. This table has about 4,600 clones, 20% to 25% appearing once.

This sequence joins TRBV28 and TRBJ2-1; 9 bases map to TRBD2. The sample was tumor tissue. The TCR sequence derives from a male donor with papillary thyroid cancer or a benign thyroid nodule (not recorded which). Some clones in this sample may be carry-over from other donors' samples. This CDR3 reads CASSLGASGKNEQFF. CDR3 in DNA: TGTGCCAGCAGTTTGGGGGCTAGCGGGAAAAATGAGCAGTTCTTC.